Detailed here is one TCR beta chain. Its antigen is unidentified. These data belong to a study of T cell responses to AZD1222 COVID-19 vaccine. Overall study findings and caveats: Rises in breadth and depth of Spike-specific TCRs came after two AZD1222 doses. Among AZD1222 vaccinees, only five or six were seropositive at baseline.

The method was immunoSEQ multiplex PCR; TCRdb's version includes in-frame clones alone and lacks a portion of them. In the table there are roughly 100,000 clones, roughly 86% of which are singletons. Trimming removed 0 bases from V and 5 bases from J, with 11 bases in between. This CDR3 is built from 14 residues. Looked up from germline, CDR1 is SGDLS and CDR2 is YYNGEE. This sequence originates from an adult who received the AZD1222 COVID-19 vaccine. V is TRBV9 and J is TRBJ2-5, with D possibly TRBD2 on 6 matching bases. The sample was peripheral blood, taken 28 days after the second AZD1222 dose. The CDR3, as DNA: TGTGCCAGCAGCGTAGGGGGACTGGGGGAGACCCAGTACTTC. This codes for CASSVGGLGETQYF.